The 28 T cell receptor beta chains below were found in one sample sequenced in a study of Ad26.COV2.S vaccination and SARS-CoV-2 variants. The protocol was immunoSEQ multiplex PCR, while the TCRdb copy is restricted to in-frame clones and leaves out a portion. The profile shows roughly 700,000 clones, 70% to 90% of them singletons. The treatment was: 15 to 20 received Ad26.COV2.S at low or high dose, single or two shots; roughly 5 received placebo; per-sample allocation not given. Collection of the samples took place on day 63 after the first injection of vaccine or placebo. Sequencing was performed on peripheral blood, taken in a trial of Ad26.COV2.S vaccine versus placebo. The source is a person between 18 and 59 years old who received the Ad26.COV2.S COVID-19 vaccine or a placebo.

The J gene is TRBJ1-1, the V gene TRBV30; D uncertain. Germline values: CDR1 GTSNPN, CDR2 SVGIG (reference sequence). The germline V and J ends were trimmed by 7 bases and 4 bases, with 10 bases remaining between them. The CDR3 totals 11 residues. The CDR3 region is CASRVGTEAFF. CDR3 bases: TGTGCCTCACGAGTAGGCACTGAAGCTTTCTTT.

This sequence joins TRBV3-1 (or the pseudogene TRBV3-2) and TRBJ2-7, with 10 bases that match TRBD1. The germline V gene has CDR1 LGHDT and CDR2 YNNKEL (reference sequence). This CDR3 contains 14 residues. Trimming removed 3 bases from V and 5 bases from J; junction bases left unmatched: 4. CDR3 loop: CASSQDRGSHEQYF. In nucleotides, the CDR3 is TGTGCCAGCAGCCAGGACAGGGGGTCTCACGAGCAGTACTTC.

The rearrangement links TRBV2 to TRBJ1-2; perhaps TRBD1 as D (5 bases). Trimming removed 2 bases at V and 7 bases at J, with 11 bases between. This CDR3 has 13 amino acids. Germline V gene data show CDR1 as SNHLY and CDR2 as FYNNEI. Here the CDR3 reads CASSESGGGGYTF. The CDR3, as DNA: TGTGCCAGCAGTGAATCTGGGGGGGGTGGCTACACCTTC.

This clone occurred a few times. The V call is TRBV27, the J call TRBJ1-6; 9 bases line up with TRBD1. Germline V CDR1 and CDR2: MNHEY, SMNVEV (reference sequence). The CDR3 is 15 amino acids. The junction had 7 bases not matched to a gene; V was cut back by 4 bases and J by 9 bases. CDR3 DNA sequence: TGTGCCAGCAGTTCACCGGGGACAGGGTTTTCACCCCTCCACTTT. Its protein is CASSSPGTGFSPLHF.

The V call is TRBV4-3, the J call TRBJ1-1; no clear D. Germline CDR1 is LGHNA and CDR2 is YSLEER. V gave up 0 bases and J gave up 5 bases, with 7 bases separating them. CDR3 length equals 13 residues. The CDR3 sequence: CASSQEKATEAFF. Written as DNA, the CDR3 is TGCGCCAGCAGCCAAGAAAAAGCGACTGAAGCTTTCTTT.

The chain joins TRBV5-1 to TRBJ2-5; 12 nucleotides agree with TRBD2. Germline V gene data show CDR1 as SGHRS and CDR2 as YFSETQ. The CDR3 runs 18 residues. With V trimmed by 4 bases and J by 0 bases, 10 bases remained unmatched. The CDR3 sequence: CASSRIGLAGGYQETQYF. The CDR3 nucleotides read TGCGCCAGCAGCCGGATCGGGCTAGCGGGAGGGTACCAAGAGACCCAGTACTTC.

The chain links TRBV3-1 (or the pseudogene TRBV3-2) to TRBJ2-7; D is unclear. Germline lookup yields CDR1 LGHDT and CDR2 YNNKEL (reference sequence). The CDR3 extends over 11 amino acids. Between the trimmed V and J ends, which lost 2 bases and 3 bases, there was a span of 2 bases. The CDR3 sequence is CASSQIYEQYF. The CDR3 DNA reads as TGTGCCAGCAGCCAAATCTACGAGCAGTACTTC.

This chain uses TRBV7-8 with TRBJ1-2, with a possible D match to TRBD1 (5 bases). Germline V gives CDR1 SGHVS, CDR2 FQNEAQ. Trimming removed 4 bases from V and 4 bases from J, with 19 bases in between. CDR3 length: 16 residues. The CDR3: CASSSLAPGHLYGYTF. The CDR3 bases are TGTGCCAGCAGCTCCTTAGCGCCCGGACACCTCTATGGCTACACCTTC. Looking up the rest from reference TRBV7-8 and TRBJ1-2 gives the full variable domain: GAGVSQSPRYKVAKRGQDVALRCDPISGHVSLFWYQQALGQGPEFLTYFQNEAQLDKSGLPSDRFFAERPEGSVSTLKIQRTQQEDSAVYLCASSSLAPGHLYGYTFGSGTRLTVV.

This clone was seen a handful of times. The chain employs TRBV19 and TRBJ2-7; D perhaps matches TRBD2 (6 bases). The ends were cut back, 4 bases at V and 2 bases at J, with 12 bases in the middle. This CDR3 contains 14 residues. Germline V gene lookup returns CDR1 LNHDA and CDR2 SQIVND (reference sequence). DNA for the CDR3: TGTGCCAGTAGTACCGGTGGGGGGACCTACGAGCAGTACTTC. It encodes CASSTGGGTYEQYF.

The chain combines TRBV19 with TRBJ1-5; D call uncertain. Per germline, CDR1 LNHDA and CDR2 SQIVND (reference sequence). The CDR3 is 18 amino acids. The V end was cut by 7 bases, the J end by 0 bases, with 22 bases between. CDR3 coding DNA: TGTGCCAGTAAATCGCCGGGGATTTCCACTTATAGCAATCAGCCCCAGCATTTT. Translated, it gives CASKSPGISTYSNQPQHF.

This chain links TRBV2 with TRBJ2-7, with unresolved D. The CDR3 consists of 11 residues. V was pared by 5 bases and J by 2 bases, with 4 bases between. CDR1 SNHLY and CDR2 FYNNEI come from the germline V gene. The CDR3 coding sequence is TGTGCCAGCAGTTTACCCTACGAGCAGTACTTC. Protein: CASSLPYEQYF. Variable domain in full (rest from reference TRBV2 and TRBJ2-7): EPEVTQTPSHQVTQMGQEVILRCVPISNHLYFYWYRQILGQKVEFLVSFYNNEISEKSEIFDDQFSVERPDGSNFTLKIRSTKLEDSAMYFCASSLPYEQYFGPGTRLTVT.

The rearrangement uses TRBV11-2 and TRBJ2-3, with D possibly TRBD1 on 5 matching bases. V was pared by 5 bases and J by 0 bases, with 9 bases between. Germline CDR1 and CDR2: SGHAT and FQNNGV. This CDR3 has 14 residues. The CDR3 coding sequence is TGTGCCAGCAGCCCAGACAGAAGCACAGATACGCAGTATTTT. Translating it yields CASSPDRSTDTQYF.

The chain has TRBV30 and TRBJ1-5; TRBD1 matches 7 bases. Germline V lookup: CDR1 GTSNPN, CDR2 SVGIG (reference sequence). This CDR3 region has 13 residues. V shed 7 bases and J 0 bases; nucleotides not matched to a gene: 3. The CDR3 sequence is CASGTVSNQPQHF. CDR3 bases: TGTGCCTCGGGGACAGTTAGCAATCAGCCCCAGCATTTT.

The chain recombines TRBV29-1 with TRBJ2-2, with 7 bases aligning to TRBD1. The V gene end was trimmed by 4 bases and the J gene end by 5 bases; junction bases not matched to a gene: 7. Germline-derived CDR1 and CDR2 are SQVTM and ANQGSEA. The CDR3 contains 14 residues. The DNA for the CDR3 is TGCAGCGTTGGGAACAGGGGCTCGACCGGGGAGCTGTTTTTT. Amino acid sequence: CSVGNRGSTGELFF.

The chain combines TRBV7-2 with TRBJ2-7; 7 bases match TRBD1. Germline V gene lookup returns CDR1 SGHTA and CDR2 FQGNSA. The J segment lost 6 bases and the V segment lost 5 bases, leaving 10 bases of the junction unmatched. This CDR3 is built from 14 residues. CDR3 region: CASSPWTGRGEQYF. In DNA form, the CDR3 reads TGTGCCAGCAGCCCCTGGACAGGCAGGGGCGAGCAGTACTTC.

The V gene is TRBV9, the J gene TRBJ1-2; D gene ambiguous. In germline, CDR1 is SGDLS, CDR2 YYNGEE. Trimming cost V 4 bases and J 6 bases, with 10 bases left between them. The CDR3 is 12 amino acids. CDR3 sequence (DNA): TGTGCCAGCAGCCCCGTGGGCGATGGCTACACCTTC. It specifies CASSPVGDGYTF.

This rearrangement joins TRBV3-1 (or the pseudogene TRBV3-2) to TRBJ1-2; the D gene is possibly TRBD1 (5 bases). Germline CDR1 and CDR2: LGHDT and YNNKEL (reference sequence). With 2 bases removed from V and 3 bases from J, the gap between germline ends came to 13 bases. CDR3 length equals 15 residues. The CDR3 nucleotides are TGTGCCAGCAGCCAAACCCCGGACACCCACTATGGCTACACCTTC. Translated, it gives CASSQTPDTHYGYTF.

The chain links TRBV5-1 to TRBJ2-5; TRBD2 is a possible D gene (6 bases). The CDR3 is made up of 17 amino acids. Per germline, CDR1 SGHRS and CDR2 YFSETQ. Deletions cut 0 bases from V and 5 bases from J, with 20 bases between. The CDR3 sequence: CASSLAAWGDVGETQYF. Written as DNA, the CDR3 is TGCGCCAGCAGCTTGGCTGCCTGGGGGGATGTGGGGGAGACCCAGTACTTC.

The rearrangement uses TRBV19 and TRBJ2-2; 13 bases are shared with TRBD2. This CDR3 is built from 16 residues. CDR1 and CDR2 (germline): LNHDA, SQIVND (reference sequence). V lost 5 bases to trimming and J lost 6 bases; unmatched junction nucleotides: 6. The CDR3 here is CASSLGLAGVAGELFF. In DNA form, the CDR3 reads TGTGCCAGTAGTCTAGGACTAGCGGGAGTGGCCGGGGAGCTGTTTTTT.

The CDR3 DNA sequence: TGTGCCTGGAGTGTACAGCCGAGCTCCTATAATTCACCCCTCCACTTT. Amino acid sequence: CAWSVQPSSYNSPLHF. This sequence joins TRBV30 and TRBJ1-6; D is undetermined. CDR1 is GTSNPN and CDR2 is SVGIG in the germline V gene (reference sequence). Between the trimmed V and J ends, which lost 0 bases and 0 bases, there was a span of 9 bases. This CDR3 comprises 16 residues.

V usage is TRBV10-3 and J usage is TRBJ2-2; 8 positions match TRBD1. Germline CDR1 reads ENHRY; CDR2 reads SYGVKD. There are 15 residues in the CDR3. The ends lost 3 bases at V and 4 bases at J; junction bases unmatched: 4. CDR3 amino acids: CAISEPGGSTGELFF. The CDR3 DNA sequence: TGTGCCATCAGTGAACCAGGGGGCAGCACCGGGGAGCTGTTTTTT.

The table lists this clone with a count of one. The chain has TRBV2 and TRBJ1-2; TRBD1 aligns across 7 bases. V was clipped by 6 bases and J by 4 bases; unmatched bases: 5. Germline V gives CDR1 SNHLY, CDR2 FYNNEI. The CDR3 has 13 amino acids. Here the CDR3 DNA reads TGTGCCAGCAGGTCTGACAGGGTCTATGGCTACACCTTC. Translation gives CASRSDRVYGYTF.

This chain connects TRBV6-1 to TRBJ1-4, with a tentative D call TRBD1 (5 bases). The germline gives CDR1 MNHNS, CDR2 SASEGT. V was cut by 1 base and J by 8 bases, with 14 bases left in between. There are 15 residues in the CDR3. The CDR3, as DNA: TGTGCCAGCAGTGAAGGACCTGGACACCCAGAAAAACTGTTTTTT. Translation: CASSEGPGHPEKLFF.

This clone was counted many times. This chain links TRBV7-2 with TRBJ1-6; D remains unclear. Germline V gene data show CDR1 as SGHTA and CDR2 as FQGNSA. V was clipped by 3 bases and J by 7 bases, with 13 bases between them. This CDR3 spans 15 amino acids. CDR3: CASSFTRQDNSPLHF. The CDR3 coding sequence is TGTGCCAGCAGCTTTACTCGACAAGACAATTCACCCCTCCACTTT.

This clone was found a few times. The chain joins TRBV4-3 to TRBJ2-3, with 7 bases aligning to TRBD1. CDR3 length equals 15 residues. Germline CDR1 reads LGHNA; CDR2 reads YSLEER. V was pared by 3 bases and J by 2 bases, with 5 bases of the junction left unmatched. CDR3 coding DNA: TGCGCCAGCAGCCAGACAGGGTCTAACACAGATACGCAGTATTTT. Its translation: CASSQTGSNTDTQYF.

The V gene is TRBV2, the J gene TRBJ1-4; no firm D call. Germline V gene data show CDR1 as SNHLY and CDR2 as FYNNEI. The V and J ends lost 1 base and 6 bases respectively, with 9 bases between them. This CDR3 comprises 14 residues. The CDR3 is CASSEEGEDEKLFF. DNA for the CDR3: TGTGCCAGCAGTGAAGAGGGTGAAGATGAAAAACTGTTTTTT.

The V and J genes are TRBV5-6 and TRBJ2-5; a possible D gene is TRBD2 (5 bases). The CDR3 is made up of 18 amino acids. Trimming stripped 0 bases from V and 0 bases from J, with 18 bases between. Germline CDR1 SGHDT, CDR2 YYEEEE. CDR3 residues: CASSLVGDEKSDQETQYF. Written as DNA, the CDR3 is TGTGCCAGCAGCTTGGTCGGGGATGAGAAAAGCGACCAAGAGACCCAGTACTTC.

The rearrangement joins TRBV5-1 to TRBJ2-2; no clear D gene. The V end lost 4 bases, the J end lost 7 bases, and 17 bases lay between the germline ends. CDR3 size: 15 residues. Per the germline V gene, CDR1 is SGHRS and CDR2 is YFSETQ. CDR3 bases: TGCGCCAGCAGCGGTACGGACGGTAGGGTCGGGGAGCTGTTTTTT. The encoded protein is CASSGTDGRVGELFF.